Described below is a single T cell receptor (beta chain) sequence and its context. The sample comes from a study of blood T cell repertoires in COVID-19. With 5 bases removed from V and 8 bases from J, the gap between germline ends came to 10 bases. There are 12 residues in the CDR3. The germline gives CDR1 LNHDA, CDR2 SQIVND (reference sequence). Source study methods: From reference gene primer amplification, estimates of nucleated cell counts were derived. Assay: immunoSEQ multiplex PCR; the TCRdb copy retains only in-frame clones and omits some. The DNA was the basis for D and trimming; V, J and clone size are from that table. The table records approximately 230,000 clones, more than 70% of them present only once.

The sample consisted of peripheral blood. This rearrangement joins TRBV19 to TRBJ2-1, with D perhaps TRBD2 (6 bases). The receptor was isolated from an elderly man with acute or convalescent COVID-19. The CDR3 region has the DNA TGTGCCAGTAGTGCCGGGAGCGATGAGCAGTTCTTC. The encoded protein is CASSAGSDEQFF. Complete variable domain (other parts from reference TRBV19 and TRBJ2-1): DGGITQSPKYLFRKEGQNVTLSCEQNLNHDAMYWYRQDPGQGLRLIYYSQIVNDFQKGDIAEGYSVSREKKESFPLTVTSAQKNPTAFYLCASSAGSDEQFFGPGTRLTVL.